These T cell receptor beta chains were read from a single sample in a study of graft-versus-host responses after intestinal transplantation. Here immunoSEQ multiplex PCR was the method, and the copy in TCRdb shows in-frame clones only, minus some. The sample contains 100,000 or so clones, approximately 92% of which appear only once. These receptors lack a known antigen. The input for sequencing was unstimulated CD8+ T cells sorted from spleen or lymph node cells, taken before transplant. Receptors originate from a human donor who was the organ donor for an intestinal transplant. The CDR3 runs from the conserved cysteine through the conserved F or W. The D gene is left open where the match is weak. Clone size is stated in some rows and not others, as once, few, many or a class when expanded.

>TRBV5-6|.|TRBJ2-7|.
TGTGCCAGCAGCGAGAGGGCCAGCCACCACTACGCCTACGAGCAGTACTTC
CASSERASHHYAYEQYF
>TRBV11-2|once|TRBJ2-5|TRBD2
TGTGCCAGCAGCCTCCTAGCGGGAGGGCGGGGGGAGACCCAGTACTTC
CASSLLAGGRGETQYF
>TRBV27|.|TRBJ1-1|.
TGTGCCAGCAGTTTCTTCCGGTACACTGAAGCTTTCTTT
CASSFFRYTEAFF
>TRBV7-9|.|TRBJ1-3|TRBD1
TGTGCCAGCAGCAAGACAGGGGAAGGAAACACCATATATTTT
CASSKTGEGNTIYF
>TRBV15|.|TRBJ1-2|.
TGTGCCACCAGCAGAGATCGCGGGGCGTTAGACTATGGCTACACCTTC
CATSRDRGALDYGYTF
>TRBV10-3|.|TRBJ1-2|TRBD1
TGTGCCATCAGTGAGTGGACAGGGAAGGGCTACACCTTC
CAISEWTGKGYTF
>TRBV28|.|TRBJ2-7|TRBD1
TGTGCCAGCAGTGGGGGTACAGGGGGCGCATCCTACGAGCAGTACTTC
CASSGGTGGASYEQYF
>TRBV13|.|TRBJ2-5|TRBD2
TGTGCCAGCAGCCTCGGTGGCGGGGGGCGGGTGGAGACCCAGTACTTC
CASSLGGGGRVETQYF
>TRBV5-4|once|TRBJ2-7|.
TGTGCCAGCAGAGTGGGGGCCGAGCAGTACTTC
CASRVGAEQYF
>TRBV5-8|.|TRBJ1-6|TRBD1
TGTGCCAGCAGCTTCGGGACAGAGAATTCACCCCTCCACTTT
CASSFGTENSPLHF
>TRBV6-5|.|TRBJ2-7|TRBD2
TGTGCCAGCAGTTACCTGGGGGGGGGCTACGAGCAGTACTTC
CASSYLGGGYEQYF
>TRBV19|.|TRBJ2-2|.
TGTGCCAGTAGTGAGGGGGAGTGGACCGGGGAGCTGTTTTTT
CASSEGEWTGELFF
>TRBV5-6|.|TRBJ1-1|.
TGTGCCAGCAGACCAGTTGGGGCCACTGAAGCTTTCTTT
CASRPVGATEAFF
>TRBV9|.|TRBJ2-7|TRBD1
TGTGCCAGCAGCCTACGGGACAGTCCCTACGAGCAGTACTTC
CASSLRDSPYEQYF
>TRBV27|.|TRBJ1-1|TRBD1
TGTGCCAGCAGCCGGGACAGGGGGGGGAACACTGAAGCTTTCTTT
CASSRDRGGNTEAFF
>TRBV15|.|TRBJ2-7|TRBD2
TGTGCCACCAGCAGAGATCCCGCGGGACTAGCGGTCTACGAGCAGTACTTC
CATSRDPAGLAVYEQYF
>TRBV6-4|.|TRBJ2-3|TRBD2
TGTGCCAGCAGTGAACGGACTAGCGGGCCAGATACGCAGTATTTT
CASSERTSGPDTQYF
>TRBV2|once|TRBJ1-1|.
TGTGCCAGCAGTGAGAGGGGGGGGACTGAAGCTTTCTTT
CASSERGGTEAFF
>TRBV27|.|TRBJ1-1|.
TGTGCCAGCAGTTCGCAGTTGAACACTGAAGCTTTCTTT
CASSSQLNTEAFF
>TRBV27|.|TRBJ2-7|TRBD1
TGTGCCAGCAGTTTCCCTCGGGACAGCTCTTCCTACGAGCAGTACTTC
CASSFPRDSSSYEQYF
>TRBV11-2|.|TRBJ2-7|.
TGTGCCAGCAGCTTAGTACCGGGAGCGTCCTACGAGCAGTACTTC
CASSLVPGASYEQYF
>TRBV7-3|once|TRBJ2-5|TRBD2
TGTGCCAGCAGCTCGGGACTAGCGGGAGAGGGAGAGACCCAGTACTTC
CASSSGLAGEGETQYF
>TRBV5-4|.|TRBJ2-3|TRBD1
TGTGCCAGCAGCCCCGGGACAGGGGGCACAGATACGCAGTATTTT
CASSPGTGGTDTQYF